The clone carrying this T cell receptor (beta chain) was seen a few times. The data were taken from a study of control samples from healthy donors and cancer patients. Assay: immunoSEQ multiplex PCR; the TCRdb copy retains only in-frame clones and omits some. The sample has around 51,000 clones, 75% to 85% seen once. This CDR3 has 15 residues. CDR1 and CDR2 from the germline V gene are SGHDT and YYEEEE. The germline V and J ends were trimmed by 4 bases and 7 bases, with 17 bases remaining between them. The sequenced sample consisted of blood. The V call is TRBV5-6, the J call TRBJ1-4; weak D call: TRBD1 (5 bases). This clonotype originated in a man aged 65-85 years in good health. The CDR3 region is CASSTLRDGPEKLFF. CDR3 DNA sequence: TGTGCCAGCAGCACCCTCCGGGACGGTCCTGAAAAACTGTTTTTT.